The present entry profiles one T cell receptor beta chain with its context. Its antigen is still unknown. The data originate from a study of blood T cells in healthy people across ages. The study's findings and limits: With age, beta diversity per million T cells declined roughly linearly, significantly by 30 to 40. Naive CD4+ cell counts and diversity both ran higher in long-lived than in aged donors.

The CDR3 runs 15 residues. Trimming took off 2 bases at V and 6 bases at J, with 15 bases between the two ends. The V gene's germline CDR1 is WSHSY and CDR2 SAAADI. For the second PCR, which ran for roughly 6 to 12 cycles, a sample-barcoded 5' primer and a J-beta primer mix were used. Every individual sample yielded 2.5 million or more paired-end reads (each containing CDR3). TCRdb analysed the 5' RACE reads with MiXCR anew, one entry per CDR3 protein. Of hundreds of thousands of distinct CDR3 sequences listed, roughly 32% are singletons. The sample was blood. This chain uses TRBV10-2 with TRBJ2-3, with D possibly TRBD2 on 5 matching bases. The receptor was derived from a woman at least 80 years old in good health. The CDR3, as DNA: TGCGCCAGCAGTGAGGGGTGGGAGATCGACGATACGCAGTATTTT. Translated, it gives CASSEGWEIDDTQYF.